This record looks at one T cell receptor beta chain sequence and its context. What antigen it recognizes has not been identified. Base qualities were left out, and no much larger clone turns up one base away. The data are from a study of blood T cell repertoires in COVID-19 (dated by TCRdb to the early 2020s). About the investigation overall: Collaborator samples came from the United States, Italy and Spain and covered acute and convalescent phases of COVID-19. Sample metadata almost always included a de-identified subject ID, COVID-19 status, age in years and sex. Samples came from the ongoing ImmuneRACE study (first 160 participants) plus 1,254 subjects from 6 global collaborators. The dataset comprised deeply sampled blood TCRbeta repertoires from subjects exposed to, actively infected with, or recovered from COVID-19. The material from the prospective study consisted of cDNA or gDNA derived from T cells, B-cell-depleted T cells, or PBMCs. A freely available public database, intended as a resource for researchers studying the immune response to SARS-CoV-2, is where the repertoires were released. Where available, HLA class I and class II types were obtained from metadata supplied by the sample provider rather than from assay-based typing.

Enrolling through a virtual design, the prospective study's participants ranged in age from roughly 18 to 89 years and lived across more than 20 United States geographic areas. In the prospective study, cohorts were assigned on the basis of participant-reported clinical history obtained from a screening survey and a study questionnaire. Recovered participants in ImmuneRACE Cohort 3 were defined as having two consecutive negative NP/OP PCR tests, clearance from a healthcare professional, or resolution of symptoms. Mobile phlebotomists in the prospective study collected whole blood, serum and a nasopharyngeal or oropharyngeal swab from every participant. Prospective study participants could optionally give additional blood draws and questionnaires over an approximately two-month period. Prospective study blood samples were shipped either frozen or at room temperature before DNA extraction. TCRbeta CDR3 regions were amplified from genomic DNA using the immunoSEQ Assay, a bias-controlled multiplex PCR. In the authors' own workflow: The number of nucleated cells in each sample was estimated by amplification of reference gene primers within the assay. To quantify the absolute abundance of each unique TCRbeta CDR3 rearrangement, sequence reads were collapsed and filtered. For each sample, productive Simpson clonality was calculated as the square root of Simpson's diversity index across productive rearrangements. The table comes from immuneACCESS by way of TCRdb, which keeps in-frame sequences with V and J called. Part of the clones is missing from these tables; in studies checked, under half for an unresolved V gene and the rest for unknown reasons. Clone size and the V and J calls come from that table; the DNA yielded D and trimming. The sample profile shows about 240,000 clones; approximately 90% of them were found once. The top ten clonotypes cover around 4% of the sample.

The germline V end is reduced by 7 bases and the J end by 5 bases; junction bases left unmatched: 13. CDR1 and CDR2 (SQVTM, ANQGSEA) derive from the germline V gene. The CDR3, from cysteine to phenylalanine, totals 14 residues. The only DNA kept is the CDR3, 42 bases in frame from the first base. The full study reports these points: The quantity of clinical and demographic metadata differed by source and by participant and was supplied without curation.

This sequence was found in a woman aged 25 to 39 who had recovered from COVID-19. The chain is assembled from TRBV29-1 and TRBJ1-1, and 7 junction bases match TRBD1. Sequenced material: PBMCs or T cells enriched from blood (not recorded which). The CDR3 protein is CSAKPSTGRTEAFF. The DNA reads TGCAGCGCTAAGCCTTCGACAGGGAGAACTGAAGCTTTCTTT.